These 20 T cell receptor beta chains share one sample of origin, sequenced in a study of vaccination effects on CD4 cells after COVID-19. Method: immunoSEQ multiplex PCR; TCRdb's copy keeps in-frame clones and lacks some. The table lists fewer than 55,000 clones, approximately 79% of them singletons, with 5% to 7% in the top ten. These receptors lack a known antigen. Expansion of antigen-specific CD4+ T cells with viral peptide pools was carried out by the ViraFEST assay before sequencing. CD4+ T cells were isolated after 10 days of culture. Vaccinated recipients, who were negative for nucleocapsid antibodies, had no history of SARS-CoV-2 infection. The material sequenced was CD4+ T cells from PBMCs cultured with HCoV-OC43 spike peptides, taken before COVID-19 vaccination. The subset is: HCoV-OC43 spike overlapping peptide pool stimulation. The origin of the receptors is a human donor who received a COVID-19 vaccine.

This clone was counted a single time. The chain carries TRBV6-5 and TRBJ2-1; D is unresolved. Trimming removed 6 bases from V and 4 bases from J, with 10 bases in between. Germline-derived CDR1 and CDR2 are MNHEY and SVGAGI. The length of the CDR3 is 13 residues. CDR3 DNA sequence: TGTGCCAGCAGAGACGAAGGGTACAATGAGCAGTTCTTC. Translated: CASRDEGYNEQFF.

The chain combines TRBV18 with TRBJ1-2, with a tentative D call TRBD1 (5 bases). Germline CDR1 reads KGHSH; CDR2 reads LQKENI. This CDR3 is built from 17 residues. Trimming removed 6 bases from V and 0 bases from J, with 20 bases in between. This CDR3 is CASSPSRTGDSNYGYTF. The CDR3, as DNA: TGTGCCAGCTCGCCCTCTCGCACAGGAGATTCTAACTATGGCTACACCTTC.

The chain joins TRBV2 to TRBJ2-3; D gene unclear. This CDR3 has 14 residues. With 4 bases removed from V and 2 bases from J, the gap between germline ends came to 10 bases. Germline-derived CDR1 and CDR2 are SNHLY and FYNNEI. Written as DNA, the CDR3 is TGTGCCAGCAGTGTAAGCTATTACACAGATACGCAGTATTTT. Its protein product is CASSVSYYTDTQYF.

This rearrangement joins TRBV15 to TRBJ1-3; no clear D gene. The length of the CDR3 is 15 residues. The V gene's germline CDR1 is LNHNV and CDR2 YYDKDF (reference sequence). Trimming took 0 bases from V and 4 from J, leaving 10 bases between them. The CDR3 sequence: CATSRDSVPGNTIYF. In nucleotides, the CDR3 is TGTGCCACCAGCAGAGATAGTGTACCCGGAAACACCATATATTTT.

The CDR3: CASGQGQYEQYV. In DNA form, the CDR3 reads TGTGCTAGTGGTCAGGGGCAATACGAGCAGTACGTC. The chain links TRBV12-5 to TRBJ2-7; maybe TRBD1 (6 bases). Germline CDR1 and CDR2: LGHNT and FRNRAP. Trimming removed 5 bases at V and 4 bases at J, with 9 bases between. CDR3 length: 12 amino acids.

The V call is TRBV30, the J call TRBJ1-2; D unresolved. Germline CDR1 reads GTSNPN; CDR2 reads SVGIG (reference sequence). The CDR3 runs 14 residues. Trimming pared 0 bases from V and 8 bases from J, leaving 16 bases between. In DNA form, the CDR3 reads TGTGCCTGGAGTGTAACCGGGATAGGGAGCGGCTACACCTTC. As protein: CAWSVTGIGSGYTF.

CDR3 bases: TGTGCCAGTAGTCCGCCGGGTAGGGGAAGGAACGGGGAGCTGTTTTTT. Its protein product is CASSPPGRGRNGELFF. This chain uses TRBV19 with TRBJ2-2; D possibly corresponds to TRBD1 (5 bases). Germline V lookup: CDR1 LNHDA, CDR2 SQIVND (reference sequence). Trimming stripped 5 bases from V and 7 bases from J, with 20 bases between. This CDR3 region has 16 residues. Complete variable domain (other parts from reference TRBV19 and TRBJ2-2): DGGITQSPKYLFRKEGQNVTLSCEQNLNHDAMYWYRQDPGQGLRLIYYSQIVNDFQKGDIAEGYSVSREKKESFPLTVTSAQKNPTAFYLCASSPPGRGRNGELFFGEGSRLTVL.

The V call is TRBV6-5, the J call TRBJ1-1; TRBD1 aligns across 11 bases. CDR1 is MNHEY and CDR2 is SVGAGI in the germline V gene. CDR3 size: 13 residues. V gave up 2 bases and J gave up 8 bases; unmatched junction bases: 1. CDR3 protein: CASSYGDRGEAFF. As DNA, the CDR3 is TGTGCCAGCAGTTACGGGGACAGGGGGGAAGCTTTCTTT.

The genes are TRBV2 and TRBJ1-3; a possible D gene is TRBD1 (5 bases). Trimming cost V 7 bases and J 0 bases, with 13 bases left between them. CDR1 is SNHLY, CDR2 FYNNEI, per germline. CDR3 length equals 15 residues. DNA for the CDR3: TGTGCCAGCAACCCGGGACTGAGCTCTGGAAACACCATATATTTT. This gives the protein CASNPGLSSGNTIYF.

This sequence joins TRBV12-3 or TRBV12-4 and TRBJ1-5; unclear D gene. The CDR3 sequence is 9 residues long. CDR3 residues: CVRGQPQHF. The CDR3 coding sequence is TGTGTCAGAGGGCAGCCCCAGCATTTT.

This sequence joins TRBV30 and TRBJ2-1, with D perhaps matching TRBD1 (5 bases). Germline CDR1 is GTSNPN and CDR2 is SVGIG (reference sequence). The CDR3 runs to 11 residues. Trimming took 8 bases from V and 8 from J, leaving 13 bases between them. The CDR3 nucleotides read TGTGCCCACAGGCTCTCGGATGAGCAGTTCTTC. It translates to CAHRLSDEQFF.

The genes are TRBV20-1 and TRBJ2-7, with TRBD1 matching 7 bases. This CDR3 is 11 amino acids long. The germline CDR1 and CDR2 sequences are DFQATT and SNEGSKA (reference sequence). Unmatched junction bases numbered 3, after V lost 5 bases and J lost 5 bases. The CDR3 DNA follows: TGCAGTGCTTTGCAGGGGGACGAGCAGTACGTC. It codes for CSALQGDEQYV.

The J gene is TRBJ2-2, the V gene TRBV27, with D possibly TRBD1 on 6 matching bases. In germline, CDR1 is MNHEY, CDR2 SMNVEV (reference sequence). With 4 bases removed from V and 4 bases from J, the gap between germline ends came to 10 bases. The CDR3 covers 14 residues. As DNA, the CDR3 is TGTGCCAGCAGTTATGGGACACCCACCGGGGAGCTGTTTTTT. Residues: CASSYGTPTGELFF.

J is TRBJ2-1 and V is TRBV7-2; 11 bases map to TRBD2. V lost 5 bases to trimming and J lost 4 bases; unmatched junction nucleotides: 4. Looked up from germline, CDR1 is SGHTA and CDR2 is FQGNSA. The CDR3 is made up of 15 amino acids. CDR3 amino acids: CASSLTSGGYNEQFF. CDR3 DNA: TGTGCCAGCAGCCTTACTAGCGGGGGATACAATGAGCAGTTCTTC.

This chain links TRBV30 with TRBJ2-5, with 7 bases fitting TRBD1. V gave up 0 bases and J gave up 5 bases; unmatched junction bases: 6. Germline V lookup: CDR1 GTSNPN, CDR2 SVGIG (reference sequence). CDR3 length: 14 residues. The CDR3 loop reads CAWSVGDRDETQYF. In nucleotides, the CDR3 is TGTGCCTGGAGTGTAGGGGACAGAGACGAGACCCAGTACTTC.

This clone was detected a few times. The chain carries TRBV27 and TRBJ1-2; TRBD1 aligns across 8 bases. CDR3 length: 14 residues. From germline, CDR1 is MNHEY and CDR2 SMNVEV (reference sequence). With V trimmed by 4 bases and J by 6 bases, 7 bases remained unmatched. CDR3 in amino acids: CASSSLPDRDGYTF. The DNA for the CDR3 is TGTGCCAGCAGTTCGCTACCGGACAGGGATGGCTACACCTTC.

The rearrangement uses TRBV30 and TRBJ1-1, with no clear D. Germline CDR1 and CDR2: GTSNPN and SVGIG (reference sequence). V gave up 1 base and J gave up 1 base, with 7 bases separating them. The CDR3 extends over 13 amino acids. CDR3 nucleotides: TGTGCCTGGAGTGAGTGGGAGAACACTGAAGCTTTCTTT. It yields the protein CAWSEWENTEAFF.

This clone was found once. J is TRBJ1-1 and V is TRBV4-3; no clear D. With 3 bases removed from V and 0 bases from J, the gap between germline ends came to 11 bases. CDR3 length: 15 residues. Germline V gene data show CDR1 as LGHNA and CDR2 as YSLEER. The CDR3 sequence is CASSQQQRMNTEAFF. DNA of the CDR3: TGCGCCAGCAGCCAGCAACAGCGAATGAACACTGAAGCTTTCTTT.

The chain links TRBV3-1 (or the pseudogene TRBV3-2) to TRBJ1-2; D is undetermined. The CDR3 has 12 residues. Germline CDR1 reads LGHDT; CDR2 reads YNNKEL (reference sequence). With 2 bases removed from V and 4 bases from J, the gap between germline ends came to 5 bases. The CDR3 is CASSQSSYGYTF. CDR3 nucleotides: TGTGCCAGCAGCCAATCGAGCTATGGCTACACCTTC.

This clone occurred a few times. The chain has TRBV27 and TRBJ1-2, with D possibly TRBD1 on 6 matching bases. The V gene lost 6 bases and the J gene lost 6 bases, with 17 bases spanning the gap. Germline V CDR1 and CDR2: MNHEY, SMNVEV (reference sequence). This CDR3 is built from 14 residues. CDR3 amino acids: CASSRNRVGDGYTF. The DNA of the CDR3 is TGTGCCAGCAGCCGGAACAGGGTCGGCGATGGCTACACCTTC.